These 22 T cell receptor beta chains share one sample of origin, sequenced in a study of T cell clones after liver transplantation. Measured with immunoSEQ multiplex PCR; TCRdb has only the in-frame clones, and not every one. This sample carries tens of thousands of clones, less than 90% of them seen once, and the ten largest clones take 2.5% to 3.5%. The sample consisted of CD4+ T cells from blood, taken at the 22-month timepoint. These receptors were obtained from a human patient who received a liver transplant. Some T cells may have come from the graft donor.

The CDR3 here is CASSQAFRDTEAFF. The CDR3 nucleotides read TGCGCCAGCAGCCAAGCTTTCAGGGACACTGAAGCTTTCTTT. This chain links TRBV4-1 with TRBJ1-1, with D maybe TRBD1 (5 bases). Trimming removed 1 base from V and 3 bases from J, with 9 bases in between. The CDR3 runs to 14 residues. Germline values: CDR1 MGHRA, CDR2 YSYEKL.

The V call is TRBV6-6, the J call TRBJ2-5; D may correspond to TRBD1 or TRBD2 (5 bases each). Germline V CDR1 and CDR2: MNHNY, SVGAGI (reference sequence). This CDR3 is built from 15 residues. Trimming stripped 6 bases from V and 4 bases from J, with 18 bases between. Here the CDR3 DNA reads TGTGCCAGCAGCCTAGTGGGTCGAGGGGTAGAGACCCAGTACTTC. Translated, it gives CASSLVGRGVETQYF.

V gene TRBV7-8 combines with J gene TRBJ2-3; D remains ambiguous. The CDR3 runs to 12 residues. The germline V gene encodes CDR1 SGHVS and CDR2 FQNEAQ. V was pared by 5 bases and J by 6 bases, with 9 bases between. The CDR3 region has the DNA TGTGCCAGCAGCATTAGCAGTGATACGCAGTATTTT. Encoded protein: CASSISSDTQYF.

The chain joins TRBV7-3 to TRBJ2-5; 8 bases fit TRBD2. This CDR3 has 15 residues. Trimming at V came to 1 base and at J to 5 bases, leaving 6 bases not matched to a gene. Germline-derived CDR1 and CDR2 are SGHTA and FQGTGA. This chain's CDR3 is CASSLSPGTSETQYF. The CDR3 nucleotides are TGTGCCAGCAGCTTAAGCCCCGGGACTAGTGAGACCCAGTACTTC.

The chain has TRBV28 and TRBJ1-2; 8 nucleotides align to TRBD1. Per germline, CDR1 MDHEN and CDR2 SYDVKM. The ends lost 3 bases at V and 0 bases at J; junction bases unmatched: 9. The CDR3 has 17 residues. CDR3 sequence (DNA): TGTGCCAGCAGTTTGGGACAGGCCGGCCTGACTAACTATGGCTACACCTTC. It is translated as CASSLGQAGLTNYGYTF.

V is TRBV6-5 and J is TRBJ1-3; D ambiguous. The V end lost 6 bases, the J end lost 0 bases, and 12 bases lay between the germline ends. Germline CDR1 and CDR2: MNHEY and SVGAGI. The CDR3 has 15 residues. The CDR3 region has the DNA TGTGCCAGCAGCCACTCCCCCACCTCTGGAAACACCATATATTTT. This translates into CASSHSPTSGNTIYF.

This chain joins TRBV6-5 and TRBJ2-4, with 8 bases lining up with TRBD1. The V gene's germline CDR1 is MNHEY and CDR2 SVGAGI. The CDR3 spans 15 residues. Trimming took 0 bases from V and 8 from J; bases not matched to a gene: 6. The CDR3 region has the DNA TGTGCCAGCAGTTACTCGATGACCAGGGGGCACATTCAGTACTTC. Translated, it gives CASSYSMTRGHIQYF.

This chain links TRBV10-3 with TRBJ1-1, with a weak D call TRBD1 (5 bases). This CDR3 comprises 11 residues. Germline-derived CDR1 and CDR2 are ENHRY and SYGVKD. Trimming shortened V by 8 bases and J by 1 base, and 5 bases separated the two germline ends. CDR3 coding DNA: TGTGCCATCGGACAGAACACTGAAGCTTTCTTT. Translating gives CAIGQNTEAFF.

The rearrangement joins TRBV10-3 to TRBJ2-2; TRBD2 matches at 8 bases. In germline, CDR1 is ENHRY, CDR2 SYGVKD. CDR3 length: 14 residues. Germline trimming cut 9 bases from V and 0 bases from J; bases unmatched to any gene: 3. The CDR3 DNA is TGTGCCATGAATAGCGGGACGAACACCGGGGAGCTGTTTTTT. Its protein product is CAMNSGTNTGELFF.

The V and J genes are TRBV7-3 and TRBJ2-1; no definite D call. V was pared by 0 bases and J by 10 bases, with 10 bases between. Germline V gene sequence: CDR1 SGHTA, CDR2 FQGTGA. The length of the CDR3 is 13 residues. CDR3 region: CASSLTAQAEQFF. CDR3 bases: TGTGCCAGCAGCTTAACAGCCCAGGCCGAGCAGTTCTTC.

This chain links TRBV2 with TRBJ2-3; D gene uncertain. The V gene lost 5 bases and the J gene lost 4 bases, with 19 bases spanning the gap. CDR1 is SNHLY, CDR2 FYNNEI, per germline. CDR3 length: 16 amino acids. CDR3: CASSPVVRNGADTQYF. Here the CDR3 DNA reads TGTGCCAGCAGTCCTGTCGTACGGAATGGAGCAGATACGCAGTATTTT.

The chain uses TRBV2 and TRBJ2-3; D is unclear. CDR1 is SNHLY and CDR2 is FYNNEI in the germline V gene. Trimming took off 8 bases at V and 0 bases at J, with 18 bases between the two ends. The CDR3 covers 16 residues. This CDR3 is CASLKALNPSTDTQYF. DNA for the CDR3: TGTGCCAGCCTAAAAGCGCTCAACCCAAGCACAGATACGCAGTATTTT.

The chain couples TRBV5-6 to TRBJ1-5, with 9 bases matching TRBD1. From germline, CDR1 is SGHDT and CDR2 YYEEEE. The CDR3 contains 17 residues. J lost 2 bases, V lost 2 bases, and 8 bases had no gene match. DNA for the CDR3: TGTGCCAGCAGCTTTAGGGACAGGGCCTATCGCAATCAGCCCCAGCATTTT. Translation: CASSFRDRAYRNQPQHF. The full variable domain, in which reference TRBV5-6 and TRBJ1-5 provide the parts outside the CDR3, is DAGVTQSPTHLIKTRGQQVTLRCSPKSGHDTVSWYQQALGQGPQFIFQYYEEEERQRGNFPDRFSGHQFPNYSSELNVNALLLGDSALYLCASSFRDRAYRNQPQHFGDGTRLSIL.

J is TRBJ1-2 and V is TRBV28, with D uncertain. Germline-derived CDR1 and CDR2 are MDHEN and SYDVKM. CDR3 size: 14 residues. V gave up 3 bases and J gave up 8 bases, with 16 bases separating them. CDR3 protein: CASSLAAIRRGYTF. The CDR3, as DNA: TGTGCCAGCAGTTTGGCGGCTATCCGTCGGGGCTACACCTTC.

This clone was seen once. CDR3 DNA sequence: TGTGCCAGCAGCCCCTACGGCCCCTCGAGCAATCAGCCCCAGCATTTT. Encoded protein: CASSPYGPSSNQPQHF. V gene TRBV5-6 combines with J gene TRBJ1-5; D not resolved. Trimming stripped 4 bases from V and 1 base from J, with 15 bases between. The germline gives CDR1 SGHDT, CDR2 YYEEEE. CDR3 length: 16 amino acids.

The V call is TRBV5-1, the J call TRBJ2-2; D is unclear. Germline CDR1 is SGHRS and CDR2 is YFSETQ. V lost 2 bases, J lost 4 bases, and 9 bases lay in between. This CDR3 spans 14 amino acids. CDR3 in amino acids: CASSLIGGTGELFF. The CDR3 DNA reads TGCGCCAGCAGCTTAATCGGTGGCACCGGGGAGCTGTTTTTT.

V is TRBV6-5 and J is TRBJ1-1, with D perhaps matching TRBD1 (6 bases). V lost 6 bases to trimming and J lost 7 bases, with 18 bases between them. The CDR3 is 14 residues long. The germline V gene has CDR1 MNHEY and CDR2 SVGAGI. CDR3 sequence (DNA): TGTGCCAGCAGGGGGGCAAGGGAAATAGGTGAAGCTTTCTTT. Its protein product is CASRGAREIGEAFF.

The J gene is TRBJ1-4, the V gene TRBV9; the match to TRBD1 covers 10 bases. The CDR3 is made up of 15 amino acids. V lost 0 bases, J lost 8 bases, and 4 bases stayed unmatched. Germline V gene sequence: CDR1 SGDLS, CDR2 YYNGEE. The CDR3 sequence: CASSVVDRGYEKLFF. The CDR3 nucleotides are TGTGCCAGCAGCGTAGTGGACAGGGGGTACGAAAAACTGTTTTTT.

The sample holds a few counts of this clone. V usage is TRBV4-2 and J usage is TRBJ2-7; D ambiguous. Germline lookup yields CDR1 LGHNA and CDR2 YNFKEQ. The CDR3 consists of 14 residues. Trimming took off 2 bases at V and 2 bases at J, with 10 bases between the two ends. CDR3 sequence reads: CASSQSSAAYEQYF. Written as DNA, the CDR3 is TGTGCCAGCAGCCAATCGTCCGCTGCCTACGAGCAGTACTTC.

The rearrangement uses TRBV7-2 and TRBJ2-1; D tentatively fits TRBD1 or TRBD2 (5 bases each). The germline V gene has CDR1 SGHTA and CDR2 FQGNSA. The ends were cut back, 3 bases at V and 7 bases at J, with 19 bases in the middle. This CDR3 contains 16 residues. The chain's CDR3 is CASSLSPGTSWNEQFF. The CDR3, as DNA: TGTGCCAGCAGCTTGTCGCCCGGGACCAGCTGGAATGAGCAGTTCTTC.

The chain is built from TRBV6-5 and TRBJ1-1; a possible D gene is TRBD1 (6 bases). This CDR3 is 13 amino acids long. Looked up from germline, CDR1 is MNHEY and CDR2 is SVGAGI. V lost 4 bases and J lost 7, with 13 bases in between. CDR3 in DNA: TGTGCCAGCAGTTCACACTTACAGGGTGAAGCTTTCTTT. This translates into CASSSHLQGEAFF.

The sample holds one count of this clone. At one end the junction does not follow the germline gene, possibly because of a read error. The chain joins TRBV2 to TRBJ2-5; weak D call: TRBD2 (6 bases). The germline V gene encodes CDR1 SNHLY and CDR2 FYNNEI. The CDR3 length is 14 residues. The CDR3: CASSEALGGETQYF. In DNA form, the CDR3 reads TGTGCCAGCAGCGAAGCCCTGGGGGGAGAGACCCAGTACTTC.